The 28 T cell receptor beta chains listed next were all sequenced from one sample in a study of vaccination effects on CD4 cells after COVID-19 (dated by TCRdb to about 2022). The library was generated by the immunoSEQ multiplex PCR assay. Entries here come from immuneACCESS through TCRdb and include only in-frame sequences with V and J called. Some clones fail to appear in such tables; in the studies checked, an unresolved V gene covers under half of the shortfall, and the cause of the remainder is unknown. Present in this sample are roughly 50,000 clones, nearly 80% of which were seen just once. The ten largest clones take up approximately 6% of the sample. In the ViraFEST assay, PBMC were stimulated with viral peptide pools, and TCR sequencing was then used to find antigen-specific CD4+ T cell clonotypes based on their expansion. After around ten days of culture, CD4+ T cells were isolated with the EasySep CD4+ T cell isolation kit. Healthy vaccine recipients had no prior SARS-CoV-2 infection, confirmed by negative nucleocapsid antibodies before and after vaccination.

These receptors lack a known antigen. The source material was CD4+ T cells from PBMCs cultured with HCoV-OC43 spike peptides, sampled before COVID-19 vaccination. The meaning of the sample's cell subset or site label: HCoV-OC43 spike overlapping peptide pool stimulation. The origin of the receptors is a human donor who received a COVID-19 vaccine.

This chain connects TRBV7-2 to TRBJ1-4; no reliable D call. The CDR3 is 14 amino acids. V lost 6 bases and J lost 0, with 8 bases in between. CDR1 SGHTA and CDR2 FQGNSA come from the germline V gene. DNA for the CDR3: TGTGCCAGCAGTTTCAGATCAACTAATGAAAAACTGTTTTTT. The encoded protein is CASSFRSTNEKLFF.

The V gene is TRBV7-8, the J gene TRBJ1-4; D might be TRBD1 (5 bases). Trimming cost V 5 bases and J 0 bases, with 10 bases left between them. The germline V gene encodes CDR1 SGHVS and CDR2 FQNEAQ. The length of the CDR3 is 15 residues. CDR3 sequence: CASSPGATTNEKLFF. In DNA, the CDR3 is TGTGCCAGCAGCCCCGGGGCAACAACTAATGAAAAACTGTTTTTT.

The rearrangement uses TRBV24-1 and TRBJ2-3; either TRBD1 or TRBD2 may fit D (6 bases each). Germline V gene lookup returns CDR1 KGHDR and CDR2 SFDVKD. Trimming left V 3 bases short and J 5 bases short, with 14 bases between. The CDR3 consists of 15 residues. This CDR3 reads CATSDPPGGLDTQYF. Written as DNA, the CDR3 is TGTGCCACCAGTGATCCCCCCGGGGGCCTAGATACGCAGTATTTT.

The chain employs TRBV7-3 and TRBJ2-5, with TRBD1 matching 9 bases. CDR3 length: 13 amino acids. V was clipped by 4 bases and J by 3 bases; unmatched bases: 0. The germline V gene encodes CDR1 SGHTA and CDR2 FQGTGA. The CDR3 region has the DNA TGTGCCAGCAGCTGGACAGGGGAAGAGACCCAGTACTTC. This sequence encodes CASSWTGEETQYF. The full variable domain, in which reference TRBV7-3 and TRBJ2-5 provide the parts outside the CDR3, is GAGVSQTPSNKVTEKGKYVELRCDPISGHTALYWYRQSLGQGPEFLIYFQGTGAADDSGLPNDRFFAVRPEGSVSTLKIQRTERGDSAVYLCASSWTGEETQYFGPGTRLLVL.

This chain uses TRBV6-6 with TRBJ2-2, with 8 bases lining up with TRBD2. V was clipped by 4 bases and J by 5 bases; unmatched bases: 6. The CDR3 has 15 residues. The germline CDR1 and CDR2 sequences are MNHNY and SVGAGI (reference sequence). The DNA of the CDR3 is TGTGCCAGCAGTTCGACAGCGGGGGTAACCGGGGAGCTGTTTTTT. This sequence encodes CASSSTAGVTGELFF.

The chain combines TRBV5-1 with TRBJ2-5, with 11 bases fitting TRBD1. CDR3 length: 16 residues. Germline CDR1 SGHRS, CDR2 YFSETQ. Losses at the gene ends were 2 bases for V and 5 bases for J; bases not matched to a gene: 8. The CDR3 spells CASSLGQGAAYETQYF. The CDR3 region has the DNA TGCGCCAGCAGCTTAGGACAGGGGGCAGCTTACGAGACCCAGTACTTC.

This clone was recorded only once. The J gene is TRBJ2-5, the V gene TRBV19, with D maybe TRBD2 (5 bases). The germline CDR1 and CDR2 sequences are LNHDA and SQIVND (reference sequence). Trimming stripped 3 bases from V and 3 bases from J, with 11 bases between. This CDR3 has 14 amino acids. The CDR3 DNA is TGTGCCAGTAGTATCAGCCGGGGAAAAGAGACCCAGTACTTC. Its protein product is CASSISRGKETQYF. The full variable domain, completed using reference TRBV19 and TRBJ2-5, is DGGITQSPKYLFRKEGQNVTLSCEQNLNHDAMYWYRQDPGQGLRLIYYSQIVNDFQKGDIAEGYSVSREKKESFPLTVTSAQKNPTAFYLCASSISRGKETQYFGPGTRLLVL.

This chain connects TRBV5-4 to TRBJ1-5; a weak D match, TRBD1 (6 bases). Germline CDR1 and CDR2: SGHNT and YYREEE (reference sequence). The CDR3 contains 14 residues. Trimming shortened V by 4 bases and J by 4 bases, and 12 bases separated the two germline ends. The CDR3 region is CASSLQGENQPQHF. Written as DNA, the CDR3 is TGTGCCAGCAGCCTACAGGGTGAGAATCAGCCCCAGCATTTT.

This clone was counted between two and nine times. The gene calls are TRBV30 and TRBJ2-6; 12 bases are shared with TRBD1. From germline, CDR1 is GTSNPN and CDR2 SVGIG (reference sequence). This CDR3 contains 17 residues. With 5 bases clipped from V and 4 bases from J, the junction kept 9 bases outside the gene matches. The CDR3 region is CAWYRDRGRRGANVLTF. In nucleotides, the CDR3 is TGTGCCTGGTACCGGGACAGGGGGCGCCGAGGGGCCAACGTCCTGACTTTC. Together with reference TRBV30 and TRBJ2-6, the CDR3 gives the full variable domain: SQTIHQWPATLVQPVGSPLSLECTVEGTSNPNLYWYRQAAGRGLQLLFYSVGIGQISSEVPQNLSASRPQDRQFILSSKKLLLSDSGFYLCAWYRDRGRRGANVLTFGAGSRLTVL.

V usage is TRBV5-1 and J usage is TRBJ2-3; D remains unclear. Germline CDR1 is SGHRS and CDR2 is YFSETQ. V lost 2 bases and J 2 bases, leaving 3 bases between the germline ends. CDR3 length: 12 amino acids. The CDR3 protein is CASSFLTDTQYF. For the CDR3, the DNA is TGCGCCAGCAGCTTTCTCACAGATACGCAGTATTTT.

The count of this clone is one. This chain joins TRBV18 and TRBJ2-7; TRBD1 might be the D (6 bases). The CDR3 contains 12 residues. V gave up 2 bases and J gave up 6 bases, with 8 bases separating them. Germline-derived CDR1 and CDR2 are KGHSH and LQKENI. DNA for the CDR3: TGTGCCAGCTCACCATCCAGGGGCGAGCAGTACGTC. This gives the protein CASSPSRGEQYV.

This chain uses TRBV10-1 with TRBJ2-3; D is undetermined. Trimming stripped 5 bases from V and 0 bases from J, with 3 bases between. The CDR3 totals 12 residues. From germline, CDR1 is WNHNN and CDR2 SYGVQD (reference sequence). CDR3 sequence: CASSSSTDTQYF. The CDR3 DNA reads as TGCGCCAGCAGTAGCAGCACAGATACGCAGTATTTT.

The CDR3 reads CASSAAEGPYGYTF. The CDR3 DNA follows: TGTGCCAGTTCCGCGGCCGAGGGGCCGTATGGCTACACCTTC. The V and J genes are TRBV6-6 and TRBJ1-2; a weak D match, TRBD1 (5 bases). Trimming pared 9 bases from V and 5 bases from J, leaving 19 bases between. This CDR3 region has 14 residues. Germline CDR1 and CDR2: MNHNY and SVGAGI (reference sequence).

The chain's CDR3 is CASSRNTGNTIYF. The CDR3 DNA follows: TGTGCCAGCAGCCGTAACACTGGAAACACCATATATTTT. The chain has TRBV27 and TRBJ1-3; D gene ambiguous. Trimming cost V 6 bases and J 2 bases, with 8 bases left between them. Germline CDR1 reads MNHEY; CDR2 reads SMNVEV (reference sequence). The CDR3 is 13 amino acids.

This clone appeared a single time. The V call is TRBV9, the J call TRBJ2-3, with 13 bases aligning to TRBD2. CDR3 length: 14 amino acids. The V and J ends lost 7 bases and 6 bases, in that order; junction bases with no gene match: 5. CDR1 is SGDLS and CDR2 is YYNGEE in the germline V gene. CDR3 region: CASGGTSGIDTQYF. In nucleotides, the CDR3 is TGTGCCAGCGGGGGGACTAGCGGGATTGATACGCAGTATTTT.

The V call is TRBV5-6, the J call TRBJ2-4; the match to TRBD1 covers 7 bases. The V gene's germline CDR1 is SGHDT and CDR2 YYEEEE. V was pared by 4 bases and J by 2 bases, with 6 bases of the junction left unmatched. The CDR3 is 15 amino acids. The DNA of the CDR3 is TGTGCCAGCAGCCCAGGGGGACAGTCCAAAAACATTCAGTACTTC. It codes for CASSPGGQSKNIQYF.

The chain is built from TRBV5-4 and TRBJ2-1, with D perhaps matching TRBD2 (5 bases). Germline values: CDR1 SGHNT, CDR2 YYREEE (reference sequence). The V end was cut by 4 bases, the J end by 6 bases, with 17 bases between. The CDR3 length is 15 residues. The CDR3 region has the DNA TGTGCCAGCAGCATTACCGCTGGAGGCCGCAATGAGCAGTTCTTC. As protein: CASSITAGGRNEQFF.

This clone was recorded a few times. CDR3: CASSIVGNNSPLHF. Written as DNA, the CDR3 is TGTGCCAGTAGTATCGTGGGTAATAATTCACCCCTCCACTTT. The chain links TRBV19 to TRBJ1-6, with unresolved D. V was cut by 3 bases and J by 5 bases, with 8 bases left in between. The CDR3 has 14 amino acids. Germline V CDR1 and CDR2: LNHDA, SQIVND (reference sequence).

The V gene is TRBV7-2, the J gene TRBJ2-2; 8 nucleotides agree with TRBD1. V was pared by 2 bases and J by 6 bases, with 8 bases of the junction left unmatched. The V gene's germline CDR1 is SGHTA and CDR2 FQGNSA. This CDR3 is built from 16 residues. CDR3 DNA sequence: TGTGCCAGCAGCTTATCATGGACAGGGTTAGCCGGGGAGCTGTTTTTT. Protein sequence: CASSLSWTGLAGELFF.

The genes are TRBV7-6 and TRBJ1-4, with D tentatively TRBD1 (6 bases). V was cut by 6 bases and J by 1 base, with 27 bases left in between. The CDR3 extends over 20 amino acids. Germline CDR1 reads SGHVS; CDR2 reads FNYEAQ. The CDR3 reads CASSFKAYVYRDQTNEKLFF. Written as DNA, the CDR3 is TGTGCCAGCAGTTTTAAAGCATACGTGTACAGGGACCAAACTAATGAAAAACTGTTTTTT. Variable domain in full (rest from reference TRBV7-6 and TRBJ1-4): GAGVSQSPRYKVTKRGQDVALRCDPISGHVSLYWYRQALGQGPEFLTYFNYEAQQDKSGLPNDRFSAERPEGSISTLTIQRTEQRDSAMYRCASSFKAYVYRDQTNEKLFFGSGTQLSVL.

The chain recombines TRBV7-2 with TRBJ2-7; possible D gene TRBD1, 6 bases. Germline-derived CDR1 and CDR2 are SGHTA and FQGNSA. CDR3 length: 13 amino acids. V was trimmed by 5 bases and J by 3 bases, leaving 11 bases between them. CDR3 in DNA: TGTGCCAGCAGCCTGTACAGGGACTACGAGCAGTACGTC. It yields the protein CASSLYRDYEQYV.

This clone was seen once. V usage is TRBV12-5 and J usage is TRBJ1-5, with D perhaps TRBD1 (6 bases). The germline V and J ends were trimmed by 0 bases and 0 bases, with 12 bases remaining between them. The CDR3 sequence is 17 residues long. Looked up from germline, CDR1 is LGHNT and CDR2 is FRNRAP. The CDR3 nucleotides are TGTGCTAGTGGTTTGGTACAGGGTAGATATAGCAATCAGCCCCAGCATTTT. It is translated as CASGLVQGRYSNQPQHF.

Here the CDR3 DNA reads TGCGCCAGCGGGGACAGCCTCCCTAACTATGGCTACACCTTC. Its protein is CASGDSLPNYGYTF. V is TRBV5-1 and J is TRBJ1-2; 7 bases fit TRBD1. CDR1 and CDR2 (germline): SGHRS, YFSETQ. The CDR3 is 14 residues long. The V and J ends lost 7 bases and 0 bases, in that order; junction bases with no gene match: 6.

The genes are TRBV5-3 and TRBJ1-5, with unresolved D. Being an ORF, TRBV5-3 has a function that is uncertain. The CDR3 consists of 15 residues. The ends were cut back, 6 bases at V and 0 bases at J, with 13 bases in the middle. For the CDR3, the DNA is TGTGCCAGAATCTTTACGCCAGTTAGCAATCAGCCCCAGCATTTT. It translates to CARIFTPVSNQPQHF.

V is TRBV7-3 and J is TRBJ2-1; TRBD1 matches 7 bases. CDR3 length: 13 amino acids. The germline gives CDR1 SGHTA, CDR2 FQGTGA. The junction had 2 bases not matched to a gene; V was cut back by 5 bases and J by 4 bases. The CDR3 region is CASSRQGYNEQFF. As DNA, the CDR3 is TGTGCCAGCAGCCGACAGGGTTACAATGAGCAGTTCTTC.

This clone was seen a few times. The chain recombines TRBV6-1 with TRBJ2-1, with 9 bases lining up with TRBD2. Germline V CDR1 and CDR2: MNHNS, SASEGT. The CDR3 contains 19 residues. J gave up 1 base and V 1 base, and 11 bases lay outside the gene matches. CDR3 sequence: CASSEVGGGAVRSYNEQFF. In DNA, the CDR3 is TGTGCCAGCAGTGAAGTGGGCGGGGGGGCTGTCCGTTCCTACAATGAGCAGTTCTTC.

CDR3 sequence reads: CASSPTGQGPNEQFF. CDR3 sequence (DNA): TGCGCCAGCAGCCCCACGGGACAGGGCCCCAATGAGCAGTTCTTC. This chain links TRBV5-1 with TRBJ2-1, with 9 positions matching TRBD1. V trimming: 4 bases; J trimming: 6 bases; junction bases outside the gene matches: 8. This CDR3 is built from 15 residues. Germline CDR1 SGHRS, CDR2 YFSETQ.

This clone was detected once. V and J are TRBV5-1 and TRBJ2-4; 7 nucleotides line up with TRBD2. The length of the CDR3 is 15 residues. Unmatched junction bases numbered 5, after V lost 0 bases and J lost 5 bases. CDR1 and CDR2 (germline): SGHRS, YFSETQ. CDR3: CASSLGAGEENIQYF. CDR3 DNA: TGCGCCAGCAGCTTGGGGGCGGGAGAGGAAAACATTCAGTACTTC.